This entry lists 29 T cell receptor beta chains sequenced from one sample in a study of blood T cell repertoires in COVID-19. Here immunoSEQ multiplex PCR was the method, and the copy in TCRdb shows in-frame clones only, minus some. The sample has fewer than 150,000 clones; almost 90% are singletons. The specimen sequenced was peripheral blood. These receptors originate from a woman aged 50 to 60 with active or convalescent COVID-19.

This clone was seen only a few times. The V call is TRBV4-1, the J call TRBJ1-6; possibly TRBD1 for D (5 bases). The CDR3 has 17 residues. V was pared by 0 bases and J by 8 bases, with 17 bases between. In germline, CDR1 is MGHRA, CDR2 YSYEKL. For the CDR3, the DNA is TGCGCCAGCAGCCAAGATAGCCTCCGGGGGGTTCATTCACCCCTCCACTTT. It yields the protein CASSQDSLRGVHSPLHF.

This clone showed up just a few times. The chain employs TRBV11-2 and TRBJ1-4; D may be TRBD1 (5 bases). Trimming stripped 0 bases from V and 8 bases from J, with 16 bases between. Per the germline V gene, CDR1 is SGHAT and CDR2 is FQNNGV. This CDR3 is built from 16 residues. The CDR3 region is CASSLDPKTAREKLFF. The CDR3 DNA follows: TGTGCCAGCAGCTTAGACCCCAAGACAGCAAGGGAAAAACTGTTTTTT. The variable domain in full, with the rest retrieved from reference TRBV11-2 and TRBJ1-4, is EAGVAQSPRYKIIEKRQSVAFWCNPISGHATLYWYQQILGQGPKLLIQFQNNGVVDDSQLPKDRFSAERLKGVDSTLKIQPAKLEDSAVYLCASSLDPKTAREKLFFGSGTQLSVL.

This rearrangement joins TRBV6-2 or TRBV6-3 to TRBJ2-7; D not certain. Germline-derived CDR1 and CDR2 are MNHEY and SVGEGT. Between the trimmed V and J ends, which lost 4 bases and 0 bases, there was a span of 10 bases. CDR3 length equals 14 residues. The CDR3 is CASSSSFPSYEQYF. CDR3 bases: TGTGCCAGCAGTTCGTCCTTCCCCTCCTACGAGCAGTACTTC.

This chain joins TRBV28 and TRBJ2-7, with D maybe TRBD1 (6 bases). Trimming removed 5 bases at V and 3 bases at J, with 23 bases between. The CDR3 covers 17 residues. CDR1 and CDR2 from the germline V gene are MDHEN and SYDVKM. The CDR3 region has the DNA TGTGCCAGCAGTCTTCCGACCTCATCCAGGGGATACTACGAGCAGTACTTC. This translates into CASSLPTSSRGYYEQYF.

V usage is TRBV7-6 and J usage is TRBJ2-6; D unresolved. The CDR3 loop spans 16 amino acids. V was pared by 5 bases and J by 1 base, with 12 bases between. CDR1 is SGHVS, CDR2 FNYEAQ, per germline. The CDR3 nucleotides are TGTGCCAGCAGCCGGCCACGCGGATCTGGGGCCAACGTCCTGACTTTC. Amino acids: CASSRPRGSGANVLTF.

The chain employs TRBV5-6 and TRBJ2-5; 14 bases fit TRBD2. The germline V gene has CDR1 SGHDT and CDR2 YYEEEE. The CDR3 is 19 residues long. The V and J ends lost 4 bases and 0 bases, in that order; junction bases with no gene match: 11. The CDR3 is CASSPRRLAGGGYQETQYF. In DNA form, the CDR3 reads TGTGCCAGCAGCCCGAGGCGACTAGCGGGAGGGGGGTACCAAGAGACCCAGTACTTC.

The CDR3 sequence: CASSFRAGTYNEQFF. The CDR3, as DNA: TGTGCCAGCAGCTTTCGAGCGGGGACCTACAATGAGCAGTTCTTC. This rearrangement joins TRBV7-9 to TRBJ2-1, with 7 nucleotides matching TRBD2. CDR1 and CDR2 (germline): SEHNR, FQNEAQ (reference sequence). Losses at the gene ends were 3 bases for V and 2 bases for J; bases not matched to a gene: 4. The CDR3 runs 15 residues.

J is TRBJ1-1 and V is TRBV5-1, with 8 bases identical to TRBD1. This CDR3 spans 15 amino acids. Per germline, CDR1 SGHRS and CDR2 YFSETQ. The V gene end was trimmed by 1 base and the J gene end by 7 bases; junction bases not matched to a gene: 9. CDR3 loop: CASSLFVSRGLEAFF. DNA for the CDR3: TGCGCCAGCAGCTTGTTCGTCAGCAGGGGGCTTGAAGCTTTCTTT. The whole variable domain, filled in from reference TRBV5-1 and TRBJ1-1, reads KAGVTQTPRYLIKTRGQQVTLSCSPISGHRSVSWYQQTPGQGLQFLFEYFSETQRNKGNFPGRFSGRQFSNSRSEMNVSTLELGDSALYLCASSLFVSRGLEAFFGQGTRLTVV.

This sequence joins TRBV28 and TRBJ1-2; a possible D gene is TRBD1 (5 bases). V lost 2 bases and J 8 bases, leaving 21 bases between the germline ends. The CDR3 runs 16 residues. The germline V gene has CDR1 MDHEN and CDR2 SYDVKM. The CDR3 nucleotides are TGTGCCAGCAGTTTACCCCCTGATCGGGGGGGATGGGGCTACACCTTC. The encoded protein is CASSLPPDRGGWGYTF.

The chain employs TRBV30 and TRBJ2-4, with 9 positions matching TRBD1. With 6 bases clipped from V and 0 bases from J, the junction kept 3 bases outside the gene matches. The CDR3 is 14 residues long. Germline lookup yields CDR1 GTSNPN and CDR2 SVGIG (reference sequence). The CDR3 loop is CACRDRVAKNIQYF. The CDR3 DNA follows: TGTGCCTGCCGGGACAGGGTAGCCAAAAACATTCAGTACTTC. Supplemented by reference TRBV30 and TRBJ2-4, the full variable domain reads SQTIHQWPATLVQPVGSPLSLECTVEGTSNPNLYWYRQAAGRGLQLLFYSVGIGQISSEVPQNLSASRPQDRQFILSSKKLLLSDSGFYLCACRDRVAKNIQYFGAGTRLSVL.

The chain links TRBV15 to TRBJ2-7, with a weak D call TRBD2 (6 bases). Between the trimmed V and J ends, which lost 1 base and 1 base, there was a span of 8 bases. The V gene's germline CDR1 is LNHNV and CDR2 YYDKDF (reference sequence). CDR3 size: 14 residues. CDR3 region: CATSRVGGSYEQYF. Written as DNA, the CDR3 is TGTGCCACCAGCAGAGTTGGGGGGTCCTACGAGCAGTACTTC. Using reference TRBV15 and TRBJ2-7 for the parts outside the CDR3, the full variable domain is DAMVIQNPRYQVTQFGKPVTLSCSQTLNHNVMYWYQQKSSQAPKLLFHYYDKDFNNEADTPDNFQSRRPNTSFCFLDIRSPGLGDTAMYLCATSRVGGSYEQYFGPGTRLTVT.

CDR3 DNA sequence: TGTGCCAGCAGTTACACTTCCCTGGGCAGGGAAGCTTTCTTT. Encoded protein: CASSYTSLGREAFF. The chain employs TRBV6-5 and TRBJ1-1, with unresolved D. This CDR3 spans 14 amino acids. Germline V gives CDR1 MNHEY, CDR2 SVGAGI. Trimming shortened V by 2 bases and J by 8 bases, and 15 bases separated the two germline ends.

The sample holds a few counts of this clone. The V gene is TRBV11-2, the J gene TRBJ2-5; the match to TRBD1 covers 7 bases. V gave up 5 bases and J gave up 2 bases; unmatched junction bases: 11. Germline-derived CDR1 and CDR2 are SGHAT and FQNNGV. This CDR3 region has 16 residues. CDR3 DNA: TGTGCCAGCAGCGGTCACGGGACAGCCCCACAAGAGACCCAGTACTTC. Translating gives CASSGHGTAPQETQYF.

This rearrangement joins TRBV2 to TRBJ1-6, with D unclear. The CDR3 runs 12 residues. V was clipped by 5 bases and J by 7 bases, with 6 bases between them. Germline-derived CDR1 and CDR2 are SNHLY and FYNNEI. In DNA form, the CDR3 reads TGTGCCAGCAGTCTGGAGAATTCACCCCTCCACTTT. Translating gives CASSLENSPLHF.

The rearrangement joins TRBV2 to TRBJ2-5, with D unresolved. Germline values: CDR1 SNHLY, CDR2 FYNNEI. The CDR3 is 10 amino acids. Trimming stripped 7 bases from V and 4 bases from J, with 4 bases between. CDR3 nucleotides: TGTGCCAGCACCCTAGAGACCCAGTACTTC. It is translated as CASTLETQYF.

This chain connects TRBV19 to TRBJ2-7; 9 positions match TRBD2. CDR1 and CDR2 from the germline V gene are LNHDA and SQIVND (reference sequence). The CDR3 runs 14 residues. V gave up 4 bases and J gave up 5 bases; unmatched junction bases: 6. The CDR3 DNA sequence: TGTGCCAGTAGTAAAGCGGGAGGTAGCCACGAGCAGTACTTC. This encodes CASSKAGGSHEQYF.

The chain uses TRBV7-6 and TRBJ2-3; D may be TRBD2 (6 bases). The V end lost 1 base, the J end lost 4 bases, and 12 bases lay between the germline ends. Germline V gene sequence: CDR1 SGHVS, CDR2 FNYEAQ. The length of the CDR3 is 15 residues. CDR3 in amino acids: CASSLGLVRADTQYF. CDR3 nucleotides: TGTGCCAGCAGCTTAGGACTAGTCCGGGCAGATACGCAGTATTTT.

The chain joins TRBV28 to TRBJ2-7, with 7 nucleotides matching TRBD1. CDR3 length equals 14 residues. V was pared by 6 bases and J by 4 bases, with 9 bases of the junction left unmatched. CDR1 and CDR2 (germline): MDHEN, SYDVKM. CDR3: CASRGAGTVYEQYF. CDR3 coding DNA: TGTGCCAGCAGGGGTGCCGGGACAGTTTACGAGCAGTACTTC. Full variable domain (outside the CDR3, taken from reference TRBV28 and TRBJ2-7): DVKVTQSSRYLVKRTGEKVFLECVQDMDHENMFWYRQDPGLGLRLIYFSYDVKMKEKGDIPEGYSVSREKKERFSLILESASTNQTSMYLCASRGAGTVYEQYFGPGTRLTVT.

The rearrangement uses TRBV24-1 and TRBJ2-1; D remains ambiguous. This CDR3 is built from 16 residues. Germline CDR1 reads KGHDR; CDR2 reads SFDVKD. Between the trimmed V and J ends, which lost 0 bases and 8 bases, there was a span of 16 bases. The CDR3 DNA reads TGTGCCACCAGTGATTTGGGGTCAGGTAGGAATTATGAGCAGTTCTTC. This translates into CATSDLGSGRNYEQFF.

This chain joins TRBV9 and TRBJ1-2, with D unresolved. Trimming left V 0 bases short and J 7 bases short, with 13 bases between. This CDR3 has 14 amino acids. The germline gives CDR1 SGDLS, CDR2 YYNGEE. CDR3 in amino acids: CASSVASKPSGYTF. In DNA form, the CDR3 reads TGTGCCAGCAGCGTAGCTTCAAAACCGAGTGGCTACACCTTC.

The rearrangement uses TRBV2 and TRBJ1-5; no definite D call. The ends were cut back, 4 bases at V and 0 bases at J, with 10 bases in the middle. Germline CDR1 reads SNHLY; CDR2 reads FYNNEI. CDR3 size: 15 residues. The CDR3 loop is CASSVEGLSNQPQHF. The CDR3 coding sequence is TGTGCCAGCAGTGTCGAGGGTCTTAGCAATCAGCCCCAGCATTTT.

The chain links TRBV7-8 to TRBJ1-4, with 8 bases fitting TRBD1. The CDR3 is 15 residues long. Trimming cost V 5 bases and J 10 bases; bases outside gene matches: 12. Germline V gene lookup returns CDR1 SGHVS and CDR2 FQNEAQ. CDR3 sequence: CASSQTGTGSLKLFF. In DNA form, the CDR3 reads TGTGCCAGCAGCCAAACCGGGACAGGTTCCTTAAAACTGTTTTTT.

The genes are TRBV6-5 and TRBJ2-3, with 8 bases lining up with TRBD2. The CDR3 spans 16 residues. V gave up 2 bases and J gave up 5 bases; unmatched junction bases: 9. CDR1 and CDR2 (germline): MNHEY, SVGAGI. As DNA, the CDR3 is TGTGCCAGCAGTTACCTTACCGGGAGGGGAAGAGATACGCAGTATTTT. Translation gives CASSYLTGRGRDTQYF.

The rearrangement uses TRBV11-1 and TRBJ2-4; D might be TRBD2 (5 bases). Trimming stripped 3 bases from V and 0 bases from J, with 6 bases between. Germline V gene lookup returns CDR1 SGHAT and CDR2 FQDESV (reference sequence). This CDR3 is built from 14 residues. CDR3 region: CASSFAGAKNIQYF. CDR3 coding DNA: TGTGCCAGCAGCTTCGCGGGAGCCAAAAACATTCAGTACTTC.

The rearrangement links TRBV29-1 to TRBJ1-1; D remains unclear. The CDR3 runs 13 residues. The V end was cut by 4 bases, the J end by 1 base, with 10 bases between. Looked up from germline, CDR1 is SQVTM and CDR2 is ANQGSEA. The CDR3, as DNA: TGCAGCGTTGTCCGGCAGGCGAACACTGAAGCTTTCTTT. Its protein is CSVVRQANTEAFF.

The genes are TRBV10-3 and TRBJ2-7, with 7 bases lining up with TRBD1. J gave up 5 bases and V 11 bases, and 18 bases lay outside the gene matches. In germline, CDR1 is ENHRY, CDR2 SYGVKD. CDR3 length: 15 amino acids. CDR3 region: CASKSPTGVEDEQYF. The CDR3 DNA follows: TGTGCCTCCAAATCCCCTACAGGGGTTGAAGACGAGCAGTACTTC.

This chain links TRBV4-1 with TRBJ1-5, with 9 bases lining up with TRBD1. Germline assignment: CDR1 MGHRA and CDR2 YSYEKL. V lost 8 bases to trimming and J lost 0 bases; unmatched junction nucleotides: 5. The CDR3 covers 15 residues. CDR3 amino acids: CASRTGENSNQPQHF. CDR3 coding DNA: TGCGCCAGCCGGACAGGGGAGAATAGCAATCAGCCCCAGCATTTT.

The chain recombines TRBV5-6 with TRBJ2-1, with 8 bases aligning to TRBD2. Germline trimming cut 1 base from V and 7 bases from J; bases unmatched to any gene: 7. The CDR3 totals 15 residues. CDR1 and CDR2 from the germline V gene are SGHDT and YYEEEE. The CDR3 loop is CASSLTGLAENEQFF. Here the CDR3 DNA reads TGTGCCAGCAGCTTGACCGGACTAGCCGAAAATGAGCAGTTCTTC.

This clone was detected a few times. V usage is TRBV24-1 and J usage is TRBJ2-7; 7 nucleotides align to TRBD2. The junction had 8 bases not matched to a gene; V was cut back by 4 bases and J by 6 bases. The germline V gene has CDR1 KGHDR and CDR2 SFDVKD. This CDR3 region has 14 residues. The CDR3 here is CATSDAGVSREQYF. The CDR3, as DNA: TGTGCCACCAGTGACGCGGGAGTAAGTCGCGAGCAGTACTTC.